This T cell receptor beta chain stems from a study of OX40 agonist ivuxolimab in advanced cancers. Study-wide context: Ivuxolimab was an agonistic, fully human IgG2 monoclonal antibody directed against OX40 (CD134), a costimulatory receptor. Intravenous ivuxolimab was administered to patients every 2 weeks at six dose levels: 0.01, 0.1, 0.3, 1.5, 3 and 10 mg/kg. Among the roughly 52 dose-escalation patients, some 20 had hepatocellular carcinoma, roughly 15 melanoma, 9 renal cell carcinoma and 9 head and neck cancer. A male proportion of 75% to 85% and a mean age of around 60 years, ranging from roughly 23 to 85, were recorded for the dose-escalation cohort. Patients were allowed to have had prior anti-PD-1, anti-PD-L1 or anti-CTLA-4 therapy, and 40% of the dose-escalation patients had been treated with checkpoint inhibitors. Partial responses occurred in three dose-escalation patients: two with cutaneous melanoma and one with hepatocellular carcinoma. The point of sequencing TCRbeta in the periphery was to test whether ivuxolimab changed TCR sequence diversity and drove clonal T-cell expansion. The monotherapy dose-escalation portion (N of about 50 patients) of the phase I ivuxolimab trial is reported in the paper.

Patients with autoimmune disease history or receiving systemic immunosuppression were excluded from the trial. In every dose cohort, peripheral blood was drawn for TCR sequencing at baseline, cycle 4 day 1, and cycle 7 day 1. The samples were taken from a phase I, first-in-human, multicenter, open-label dose-escalation trial of ivuxolimab. Adults with locally advanced or metastatic melanoma, renal cell carcinoma, hepatocellular carcinoma or head and neck squamous cell carcinoma were enrolled in the trial. Before TCR sequencing, CD4+ T cells and CD8+ T cells from peripheral blood were sorted into separate populations. The CDR1 and CDR2 encoded by the germline V gene are MNHEY and SVGAGI. Trimming costs V 5 bases and J 3 bases, and their ends lie 13 bases apart. Including cysteine and phenylalanine, the CDR3 has 15 amino acids. The retained sequence is limited to the CDR3, 45 bases, with the frame set at the first base.

Concerning this clone itself: Its antigen specificity is not known. Per-nucleotide qualities are absent, and no much larger clonotype sits a single base away.

Study-wide conclusions, independent of this receptor: Low levels of normalized T-cell clonal expansion were also seen in some patients who did not respond. The antigen specificity of the peripheral T cells that underwent clonal expansion was not determined. On average, CD8+ T cells showed more expanded clones than CD4+ T cells after ivuxolimab. Clonal expansion of both CD4+ and CD8+ blood T cells was observed from baseline to week 6 at doses 0.1 to 3.0 mg/kg. In the 0.1-3.0 mg/kg groups, partial responders were among the patients with the lowest normalized peripheral clonal expansion, particularly in CD8+ T cells.

For sequencing of the TCRbeta CDR3 region, genomic DNA was extracted from the sorted cells. The immunoSEQ Assay was used to sequence the TCRbeta CDR3 regions. TCRdb limited this immuneACCESS table to in-frame rearrangements with V and J called. A share of clones is missing; checked studies link under half to unresolved V genes, and the rest is unexplained. Present in this sample are some 16,000 clones, roughly three quarters of which were seen just once. Of the sample, around 11% is held by the ten largest clones. Material: CD4+ or CD8+ T cells sorted from blood, obtained in a trial of the OX40 agonist ivuxolimab. The chain couples TRBV6-5 to TRBJ1-4; a tentative D call is TRBD1 (5 bases match). The receptor's source is an adult with an advanced solid tumor such as melanoma, head and neck, liver or kidney cancer. The DNA reads as follows: TGTGCCAGCAGTAATAGGCGGGGGTCTAATGAAAAACTGTTTTTT. This codes for CASSNRRGSNEKLFF.